This T cell receptor (beta chain) was retrieved from a study of beta chain features in type 1 diabetes. The investigators reverse transcribed all of the isolated RNA, so they sequenced expressed TCRB transcripts. TCRdb keeps only in-frame clones here, not all; method: immunoSEQ multiplex PCR. The sample has about 900,000 clones, roughly 15% seen once. This clone was detected a few times. Antigen specificity is unknown. In all sorted populations, purity surpassed 98%. General study points: Moderate yet significant TCRB CDR3 shortening was seen in Type 1 diabetes patients in all four CD4+ subsets. In the patient group, naive, central memory and Treg TCRB repertoires seemed more alike than in the healthy donor group. It was possible that PCR favored shorter templates, equally so in patients and controls.

The CDR3 loop spans 12 amino acids. The germline gives CDR1 LNHDA, CDR2 SQIVND (reference sequence). Trimming removed 2 bases from V and 12 bases from J; junction bases left unmatched: 5. The sequenced sample consisted of naive CD4+ T cells from blood. V is TRBV19 and J is TRBJ1-2, with 8 bases that match TRBD1. This TCR came from a woman younger than 30 in good health. The CDR3 spells CASSIPGTGNTF. In DNA form, the CDR3 reads TGTGCCAGTAGTATACCCGGGACAGGTAACACCTTC.